This entry lists 22 T cell receptor beta chains sequenced from one sample in a study of shared clonotypes between healthy human individuals. Profiling relied on immunoSEQ multiplex PCR, and the TCRdb table lists in-frame clones only, not all of them. The sample shows over a million clones, roughly 96% of them seen only once. The sequenced material came from naive CD4+ T cells sorted from blood. Documented subset: CD45RA+ positively selected. The receptors were sampled from a man aged 25 to 40 in good health.

The chain's CDR3 is CASSLGASGRGSTDTQYF. CDR3 bases: TGCGCCAGCAGCTTGGGGGCTAGCGGGAGGGGAAGCACAGATACGCAGTATTTT. The rearrangement links TRBV5-1 to TRBJ2-3; 12 nucleotides agree with TRBD2. This CDR3 contains 18 residues. Per germline, CDR1 SGHRS and CDR2 YFSETQ. The V gene end was trimmed by 0 bases and the J gene end by 0 bases; junction bases not matched to a gene: 5.

The CDR3 nucleotides are TGTGCCATCAGTGAAGGACAGGGCGGGAGCGGATTCGATGAGCAGTTCTTC. This encodes CAISEGQGGSGFDEQFF. The V and J genes are TRBV10-3 and TRBJ2-1, with a tentative D call TRBD1 (8 bases). CDR3 length: 17 amino acids. The V gene lost 3 bases and the J gene lost 8 bases, with 23 bases spanning the gap. CDR1 and CDR2 (germline): ENHRY, SYGVKD.

The chain uses TRBV2 and TRBJ2-1, with 14 positions matching TRBD2. V trimming: 1 base; J trimming: 12 bases; junction bases outside the gene matches: 8. The germline V gene encodes CDR1 SNHLY and CDR2 FYNNEI. This CDR3 spans 16 amino acids. The CDR3 DNA sequence: TGTGCCAGCAGTGAAGTCCTCGGACTAGCGGGGGGAGTGCAGTTCTTC. Translated, it gives CASSEVLGLAGGVQFF.

As regards this clone: Within the sample, other DNA sequences also encode this same CDR3. This rearrangement joins TRBV7-6 to TRBJ1-2; D is ambiguous. The CDR3 is made up of 13 amino acids. V was shortened by 1 base and J by 2 bases, with 5 bases between the two germline ends. Germline CDR1 is SGHVS and CDR2 is FNYEAQ. The CDR3 DNA reads as TGTGCCAGCAGCTTAGGAGTCAACTATGGCTACACCTTC. The encoded protein is CASSLGVNYGYTF.

The chain uses TRBV30 and TRBJ2-7; D is tentatively TRBD1 or TRBD2 (5 bases each). V was shortened by 7 bases and J by 3 bases, with 16 bases between the two germline ends. The CDR3 has 13 residues. Germline loops: CDR1 GTSNPN, CDR2 SVGIG (reference sequence). The CDR3 loop reads CASSTDYFYEQYF. DNA of the CDR3: TGTGCCTCCTCGACAGACTACTTCTACGAGCAGTACTTC.

As to this clone: Other DNA sequences in this sample translate to the same CDR3. This chain uses TRBV5-1 with TRBJ2-7, with D tentatively TRBD1 (5 bases). The CDR3 is made up of 13 amino acids. Per germline, CDR1 SGHRS and CDR2 YFSETQ. Trimming left V 0 bases short and J 6 bases short, with 10 bases between. CDR3 DNA: TGCGCCAGCAGCTTGGAGGGGCTGGGCGAGCAGTACTTC. It encodes CASSLEGLGEQYF.

The chain links TRBV5-1 to TRBJ1-5; 7 positions match TRBD1. This CDR3 comprises 14 residues. Germline CDR1 is SGHRS and CDR2 is YFSETQ. V lost 4 bases and J lost 2; bases outside the gene matches: 3. The CDR3 protein is CASSRDRGNQPQHF. CDR3 sequence (DNA): TGCGCCAGCAGCCGTGACAGGGGCAATCAGCCCCAGCATTTT.

The chain joins TRBV5-5 to TRBJ2-1, with 7 positions matching TRBD2. CDR3 length equals 15 residues. The V segment lost 0 bases and the J segment 7 bases; nucleotides outside the gene matches: 7. CDR1 is SGHKS, CDR2 YYEKEE, per germline (reference sequence). CDR3 amino acids: CASSLVAGVRNEQFF. In DNA form, the CDR3 reads TGTGCCAGCAGCTTGGTCGCGGGAGTTCGGAATGAGCAGTTCTTC.

The chain is built from TRBV10-1 and TRBJ2-7; D might be TRBD1 (5 bases). Germline V gene lookup returns CDR1 WNHNN and CDR2 SYGVQD (reference sequence). This CDR3 is 15 amino acids long. V gave up 0 bases and J gave up 0 bases, with 9 bases separating them. The CDR3 DNA reads as TGCGCCAGCAGTGAGTCGACAGCCGCCTCCTACGAGCAGTACTTC. Its translation: CASSESTAASYEQYF.

The J gene is TRBJ2-2, the V gene TRBV6-1; D gene ambiguous. This CDR3 spans 16 amino acids. The germline V gene encodes CDR1 MNHNS and CDR2 SASEGT. V lost 4 bases to trimming and J lost 2 bases, with 14 bases between them. The CDR3 DNA reads as TGTGCCAGCAGTGTGCGACGCCGACACAACACCGGGGAGCTGTTTTTT. This codes for CASSVRRRHNTGELFF.

The genes are TRBV5-8 and TRBJ2-7; D is uncertain. With 5 bases removed from V and 1 base from J, the gap between germline ends came to 13 bases. The CDR3 consists of 14 residues. Germline V gene lookup returns CDR1 SGHTS and CDR2 YDEGEE. The DNA of the CDR3 is TGTGCCAGCAGGGCGAGGTGGGGTTCCTACGAGCAGTACTTC. It is translated as CASRARWGSYEQYF.

This clone was seen a few times. The rearrangement joins TRBV5-1 to TRBJ1-1; the D is unclear. CDR3 length: 12 amino acids. The germline V and J ends were trimmed by 3 bases and 2 bases, with 5 bases remaining between them. Germline V CDR1 and CDR2: SGHRS, YFSETQ. CDR3 nucleotide sequence: TGCGCCAGCAGCTCAGTAAACACTGAAGCTTTCTTT. Protein: CASSSVNTEAFF.

This clone was observed once. The J gene is TRBJ2-2, the V gene TRBV2; 8 nucleotides match TRBD2. Germline loops: CDR1 SNHLY, CDR2 FYNNEI. This CDR3 comprises 14 residues. Trimming took 6 bases from V and 3 from J; bases not matched to a gene: 3. CDR3 DNA sequence: TGTGCCAGCAGGTCTAGCGGGTACACCGGGGAGCTGTTTTTT. This translates into CASRSSGYTGELFF.

The V and J genes are TRBV28 and TRBJ1-5, with D hard to call. The V end lost 7 bases, the J end lost 2 bases, and 9 bases lay between the germline ends. The CDR3 is made up of 13 amino acids. Germline V gene lookup returns CDR1 MDHEN and CDR2 SYDVKM. The CDR3 is CASTGSGNQPQHF. Here the CDR3 DNA reads TGTGCCAGCACCGGCAGCGGCAATCAGCCCCAGCATTTT.

V gene TRBV6-1 combines with J gene TRBJ2-1, with D perhaps TRBD1 (5 bases). Trimming shortened V by 6 bases and J by 15 bases, and 12 bases separated the two germline ends. Germline V lookup: CDR1 MNHNS, CDR2 SASEGT. The CDR3 has 10 residues. The CDR3 DNA is TGTGCCAGCAGCCAGGGTTTTAGGTTCTTC. Its translation is CASSQGFRFF.

The rearrangement uses TRBV29-1 and TRBJ1-1, with D possibly being TRBD1 (5 bases). CDR3 length equals 14 residues. Germline V gene lookup returns CDR1 SQVTM and CDR2 ANQGSEA. Trimming removed 0 bases from V and 11 bases from J, with 19 bases in between. CDR3 loop: CSVEDLQEGQEAFF. The DNA of the CDR3 is TGCAGCGTTGAAGATCTTCAGGAGGGGCAGGAGGCTTTCTTT.

About this clone: Distinct nucleotide sequences in the sample also encode this CDR3. This chain connects TRBV7-9 to TRBJ1-2; D ambiguous. This CDR3 comprises 12 residues. The V end was cut by 3 bases, the J end by 3 bases, with 5 bases between. CDR1 is SEHNR and CDR2 is FQNEAQ in the germline V gene (reference sequence). CDR3: CASSFGDYGYTF. The CDR3 nucleotides are TGTGCCAGCAGCTTTGGGGACTATGGCTACACCTTC. The complete variable domain, with remaining parts taken from reference TRBV7-9 and TRBJ1-2, reads DTGVSQNPRHKITKRGQNVTFRCDPISEHNRLYWYRQTLGQGPEFLTYFQNEAQLEKSRLLSDRFSAERPKGSFSTLEIQRTEQGDSAMYLCASSFGDYGYTFGSGTRLTVV.

J is TRBJ2-7 and V is TRBV7-9, with D hard to call. Trimming took 5 bases from V and 2 from J, leaving 7 bases between them. Germline CDR1 reads SEHNR; CDR2 reads FQNEAQ (reference sequence). This CDR3 is built from 12 residues. The CDR3 protein is CASSTWTYEQYF. The CDR3 DNA reads TGTGCCAGCAGCACGTGGACCTACGAGCAGTACTTC.

The J gene is TRBJ2-2, the V gene TRBV7-8, with a weak D call TRBD1 (6 bases). The CDR3 is 15 amino acids. Per germline, CDR1 SGHVS and CDR2 FQNEAQ. V lost 5 bases and J lost 2, with 12 bases in between. The DNA for the CDR3 is TGTGCCAGCAGCCCTAGGACAGCTAACACCGGGGAGCTGTTTTTT. It yields the protein CASSPRTANTGELFF.

This chain links TRBV6-1 with TRBJ2-7; tentative D call: TRBD1 (5 bases). The V end was cut by 5 bases, the J end by 1 base, with 18 bases between. The CDR3 extends over 16 amino acids. Germline CDR1 MNHNS, CDR2 SASEGT. CDR3 amino acids: CASSKGPGSRSYEQYF. Here the CDR3 DNA reads TGTGCCAGCAGTAAAGGCCCAGGGTCTCGGTCCTACGAGCAGTACTTC.

V is TRBV6-1 and J is TRBJ2-3; TRBD2 aligns across 10 bases. The germline CDR1 and CDR2 sequences are MNHNS and SASEGT. V shed 4 bases, J shed 3 bases, and the junction held 4 bases outside the gene matches. This CDR3 is 15 amino acids long. The CDR3 loop reads CASSVTSGMTDTQYF. For the CDR3, the DNA is TGTGCCAGCAGTGTAACTAGCGGGATGACAGATACGCAGTATTTT.

The chain has TRBV6-5 and TRBJ1-5; TRBD1 agrees at 9 bases. Trimming took 5 bases from V and 6 from J; bases not matched to a gene: 8. This CDR3 contains 15 residues. CDR1 MNHEY and CDR2 SVGAGI come from the germline V gene. CDR3 residues: CASSKDRGVGQPQHF. Written as DNA, the CDR3 is TGTGCCAGCAGTAAGGACAGGGGAGTGGGTCAGCCCCAGCATTTT.